A selection of T cell receptor beta chains follows, all from one sample in a study of Tregs in tolerant kidney transplant recipients. Profiling relied on immunoSEQ multiplex PCR, and the TCRdb table lists in-frame clones only, not all of them. Here the sample spans some 71,000 clones, roughly nine tenths being singletons. The sample here was CD4+ T cells from blood, taken before the transplant. Every receptor here comes from a human donor who received a combined kidney and bone marrow transplant. The CDR3 runs from the conserved cysteine through the conserved F or W. The D gene is left open where the match is weak. Clone size is stated in some rows and not others, as once, few, many or a class when expanded.

d_gene	j_gene	abundance	v_gene	CDR3nt	CDR3aa
TRBD2	TRBJ2-5	-	TRBV5-6	TGTGCCAGCAGCTTGGCCCTAGCGGGAGTCAGGGGTGAGACCCAGTACTTC	CASSLALAGVRGETQYF
-	TRBJ2-6	-	TRBV19	TGTGCCTCCGTGGGAGGGGGTGCAGGGGCCAACGTCCTGACTTTC	CASVGGGAGANVLTF
-	TRBJ1-4	-	TRBV5-4	TGTGCCAGCAGCTCACGTGCGGGGGGCGCGAGTGAAAAACTGTTTTTT	CASSSRAGGASEKLFF
-	TRBJ2-4	once	TRBV7-2	TGTGCCAGCAGCTTAGGTGGCTCCGGGGAAAACATTCAGTACTTC	CASSLGGSGENIQYF
-	TRBJ1-3	-	TRBV30	TGTGCCTGGACCAGACGGGCGGGGACCTCTGGAAACACCATATATTTT	CAWTRRAGTSGNTIYF
TRBD1	TRBJ1-2	-	TRBV6-7	TGTGCCAGCATCCCGGACAGGACCCATGGCTACACCTTC	CASIPDRTHGYTF
-	TRBJ1-1	-	TRBV7-2	TGTGCCAGCAGCTTATTTGGGGGGGCATCTGCTCAGAACACTGAAGCTTTCTTT	CASSLFGGASAQNTEAFF
-	TRBJ1-3	-	TRBV6-5	TGTGCCAGCAGTTACGGGGGGGCCCCTGGAAACACCATATATTTT	CASSYGGAPGNTIYF
TRBD1	TRBJ2-5	once	TRBV19	TGTGCCAGTAGTCCCGACAGGGGTTGGGAGACCCAGTACTTC	CASSPDRGWETQYF
-	TRBJ2-7	once	TRBV19	TGTGCCAGTAGTATCAGTACTAGCTCCTACGAGCAGTACTTC	CASSISTSSYEQYF
TRBD1	TRBJ1-4	-	TRBV2	TGTGCCAGCACCCGGGACAGATTATTAAATAATGAAAAACTGTTTTTT	CASTRDRLLNNEKLFF
TRBD2	TRBJ2-1	-	TRBV28	TGTGCCAGCAGTCTTAGCGGGAGGGCCTTGGGGCACAATGAGCAGTTCTTC	CASSLSGRALGHNEQFF
TRBD1	TRBJ1-3	-	TRBV28	TGTGCCAGCAATTTACAGGGGTCTGGAAACACCATATATTTT	CASNLQGSGNTIYF
TRBD1	TRBJ2-3	-	TRBV2	TGTGCCAGCAGGGATACAGGGGGCTTGGCAGATACGCAGTATTTT	CASRDTGGLADTQYF
TRBD2	TRBJ2-3	-	TRBV7-3	TGTGCCAGCAGCACGGCGGGAGGGCCGAACACAGATACGCAGTATTTT	CASSTAGGPNTDTQYF
TRBD1	TRBJ2-4	-	TRBV7-2	TGTGCCAGTGGGACAGGGTCTACCAAAAACATTCAGTACTTC	CASGTGSTKNIQYF
-	TRBJ2-3	many	TRBV7-3	TGTGCCAGCAGCTTACATTCCCAGGGCCGCGTTACGCAGTATTTT	CASSLHSQGRVTQYF
TRBD1	TRBJ2-7	-	TRBV28	TGTGCCAGCAGTACCCCACAGGGGGCGCAGGAGCAGTACTTC	CASSTPQGAQEQYF
-	TRBJ2-7	-	TRBV5-1	TGCGCCAGCAGTTTCGAAGGCAGGGGATCGGGCGAGCAGTACTTC	CASSFEGRGSGEQYF
TRBD2	TRBJ2-7	-	TRBV5-1	TGCGCCAGCAGGCCGGGACTAGACTACGAGCAGTACTTC	CASRPGLDYEQYF
TRBD2	TRBJ2-7	-	TRBV11-2	TGTGCCAGCAGCGAAGGAAGCGGGGCAAGCTCCTACGAGCAGTACTTC	CASSEGSGASSYEQYF
TRBD1	TRBJ1-2	-	TRBV10-3	TGTGCCATCCAGACAGGGGGCCGGAACTATGGCTACACCTTC	CAIQTGGRNYGYTF
-	TRBJ1-5	-	TRBV12-2	TGTGCAAGTCACCACAGTGTTAATAGCAATCAGCCCCAGCATTTT	CASHHSVNSNQPQHF
TRBD1	TRBJ2-3	once	TRBV7-2	TGTGCCAGCAGCCGGGACAGCGGACCAGATACGCAGTATTTT	CASSRDSGPDTQYF
-	TRBJ1-3	-	TRBV7-2	TGTGCCAGCAGCCCGGGTCACAGGGTGGCTGGAAACACCATATATTTT	CASSPGHRVAGNTIYF
TRBD1	TRBJ1-5	-	TRBV4-3	TGCGCCAGCAGCCAAGGGACAGGGTATCAGCCCCAGCATTTT	CASSQGTGYQPQHF
-	TRBJ2-4	few	TRBV5-4	TGTGCCAGCAGCTTAGCGGAAGCCAAAAACATTCAGTACTTC	CASSLAEAKNIQYF
-	TRBJ1-5	-	TRBV6-6	TGTGCCAGCAGCGGACCAGGGGCCTTCAATCAGCCCCAGCATTTT	CASSGPGAFNQPQHF
-	TRBJ2-7	-	TRBV4-3	TGCGCCAGCAGCCAAGATCGAGGATCCGAGCAGTACTTC	CASSQDRGSEQYF
TRBD1	TRBJ2-2	-	TRBV6-6	TGTGCCAGCAGAGGGGACAGGGGAATATCCGGGGAGCTGTTTTTT	CASRGDRGISGELFF
TRBD2	TRBJ2-1	-	TRBV5-1	TGCGCCAGCAGCTTGGGAGGGACTAGCGGGGATCAGTTCTTC	CASSLGGTSGDQFF
-	TRBJ2-7	-	TRBV18	TGTGCCAGCTCAACGGACATTTACGAGCAGTACTTC	CASSTDIYEQYF
TRBD2	TRBJ2-7	few	TRBV28	TGTGCCAGCAGTCGTAGCGGGCTTTACGAGCAGTACTTC	CASSRSGLYEQYF
-	TRBJ2-1	-	TRBV19	TGTGCCAGTAGTTTCGGAGCGCGCGAGCAGTTCTTC	CASSFGAREQFF
TRBD2	TRBJ2-1	-	TRBV19	TGTGCCAGTAGCCTCCGACTAGCGGCTGCAAATGAGCAGTTCTTC	CASSLRLAAANEQFF
-	TRBJ1-2	-	TRBV28	TGTGCCAGCAGTTTCCCGTTACAGGGATTAAACTATGGCTACACCTTC	CASSFPLQGLNYGYTF
TRBD1	TRBJ2-4	-	TRBV7-9	TGTGCCAGCAGCTTAGCGGCAGGGGGCGGCATTCAGTACTTC	CASSLAAGGGIQYF
TRBD1	TRBJ1-5	-	TRBV30	TGTGCCTGGAGTTCGGACAGGGAAACTATAGGCAATCAGCCCCAGCATTTT	CAWSSDRETIGNQPQHF
-	TRBJ2-7	once	TRBV29-1	TGCAGCGTTGCTTTTTGGGGTCTACAGGGCTACGAGCAGTACTTC	CSVAFWGLQGYEQYF
TRBD2	TRBJ2-7	-	TRBV5-8	TGTGCCAGCAGCCCTGGGACTAGCAACGAGCAGTACTTC	CASSPGTSNEQYF
TRBD2	TRBJ2-5	once	TRBV5-1	TGCGCCAGCAGCTGGACTAGCGGGAGTGGGGAGACCCAGTACTTC	CASSWTSGSGETQYF
-	TRBJ2-7	once	TRBV11-2	TGTGCCAGCAGCTCACAGGGCAGCTCCTACGAGCAGTACTTC	CASSSQGSSYEQYF
-	TRBJ2-7	-	TRBV28	TGTGCCAGCAGCTTGGACAGCTCCTACGAGCAGTACTTC	CASSLDSSYEQYF
TRBD1	TRBJ1-2	-	TRBV5-1	TGCGCCAGCAGCAACCCCGGACAGGGAAGCTATGGCTACACCTTC	CASSNPGQGSYGYTF
-	TRBJ2-1	once	TRBV2	TGTGCCAGCAGTTCAGGGCCTGAGCAGTTCTTC	CASSSGPEQFF
TRBD2	TRBJ2-3	-	TRBV2	TGTGCCAGCAGTGAAAGGAGGACTAGCGGGGGCACAGATACGCAGTATTTT	CASSERRTSGGTDTQYF
-	TRBJ1-5	-	TRBV7-9	TGTGCCAGCAGCTTATCTGCGGCTCAGCCCCAGCATTTT	CASSLSAAQPQHF
-	TRBJ2-1	once	TRBV7-9	TGTGCCAGCAGCCTACGACAGGCCTACAATGAGCAGTTCTTC	CASSLRQAYNEQFF
-	TRBJ2-3	few	TRBV5-1	TGCGCCAGCAGCTTGTACGGGAGCACAGATACGCAGTATTTT	CASSLYGSTDTQYF
TRBD1	TRBJ2-5	few	TRBV6-5	TGTGCCAGCAGCTCATATGGGACAGGGAAAGAGACCCAGTACTTC	CASSSYGTGKETQYF
-	TRBJ2-1	-	TRBV9	TGTGCCAGCAGCGTTTTAGGGGACAATGAGCAGTTCTTC	CASSVLGDNEQFF
-	TRBJ2-3	-	TRBV4-2	TGTGCCAGCAGCCAAGTCCCCCGGGGGACCACAGATACGCAGTATTTT	CASSQVPRGTTDTQYF
-	TRBJ2-1	-	TRBV9	TGTGCCAGCAGCCGCGGGGGGACAGTCAATGAGCAGTTCTTC	CASSRGGTVNEQFF
-	TRBJ1-1	-	TRBV5-1	TGCGCCAGCAGCTTCAGTGGCACTGAAGCTTTCTTT	CASSFSGTEAFF